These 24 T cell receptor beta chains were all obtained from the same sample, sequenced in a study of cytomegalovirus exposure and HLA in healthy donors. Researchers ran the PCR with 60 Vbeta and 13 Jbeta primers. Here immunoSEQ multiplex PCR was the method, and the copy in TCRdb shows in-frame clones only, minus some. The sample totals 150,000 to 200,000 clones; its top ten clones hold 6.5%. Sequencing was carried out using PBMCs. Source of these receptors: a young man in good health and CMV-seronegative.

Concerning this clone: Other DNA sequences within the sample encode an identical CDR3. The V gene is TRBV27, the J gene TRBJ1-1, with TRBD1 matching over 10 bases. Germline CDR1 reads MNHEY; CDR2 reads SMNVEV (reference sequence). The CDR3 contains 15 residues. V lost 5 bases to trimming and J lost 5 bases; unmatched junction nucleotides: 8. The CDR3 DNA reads TGTGCCAGCAGTCCCTGGACAGGGGGAAATACTGAAGCTTTCTTT. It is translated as CASSPWTGGNTEAFF.

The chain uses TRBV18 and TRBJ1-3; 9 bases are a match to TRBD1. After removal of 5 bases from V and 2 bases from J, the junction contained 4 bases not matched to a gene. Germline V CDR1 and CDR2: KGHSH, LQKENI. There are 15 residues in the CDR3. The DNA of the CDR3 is TGTGCCAGCTCATCGGGACAGGGTACTGGAAACACCATATATTTT. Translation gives CASSSGQGTGNTIYF.

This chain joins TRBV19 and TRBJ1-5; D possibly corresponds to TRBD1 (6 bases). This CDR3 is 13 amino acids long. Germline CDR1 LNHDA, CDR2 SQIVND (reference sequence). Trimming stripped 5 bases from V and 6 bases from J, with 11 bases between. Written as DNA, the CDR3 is TGTGCCAGTAGTCTACAGGGAAGTCAGCCCCAGCATTTT. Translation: CASSLQGSQPQHF.

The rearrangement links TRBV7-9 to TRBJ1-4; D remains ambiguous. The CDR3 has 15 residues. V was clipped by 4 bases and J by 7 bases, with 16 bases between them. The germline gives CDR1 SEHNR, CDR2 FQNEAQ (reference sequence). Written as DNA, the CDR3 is TGTGCCAGCAGCTCTGAATCGGCGGGAATTGAAAAACTGTTTTTT. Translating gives CASSSESAGIEKLFF.

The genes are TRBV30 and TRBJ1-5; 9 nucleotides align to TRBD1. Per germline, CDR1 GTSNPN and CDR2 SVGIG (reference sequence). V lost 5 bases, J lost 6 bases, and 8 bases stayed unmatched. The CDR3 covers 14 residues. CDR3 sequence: CAWGGTGKGQPQHF. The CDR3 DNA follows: TGTGCCTGGGGCGGGACAGGGAAGGGTCAGCCCCAGCATTTT. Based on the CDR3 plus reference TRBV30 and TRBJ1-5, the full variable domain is SQTIHQWPATLVQPVGSPLSLECTVEGTSNPNLYWYRQAAGRGLQLLFYSVGIGQISSEVPQNLSASRPQDRQFILSSKKLLLSDSGFYLCAWGGTGKGQPQHFGDGTRLSIL.

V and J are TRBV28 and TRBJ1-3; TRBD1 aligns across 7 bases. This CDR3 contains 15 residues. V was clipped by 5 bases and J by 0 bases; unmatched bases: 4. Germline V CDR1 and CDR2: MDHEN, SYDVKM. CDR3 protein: CASSPTGASGNTIYF. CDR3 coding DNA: TGTGCCAGCAGTCCTACAGGGGCCTCTGGAAACACCATATATTTT.

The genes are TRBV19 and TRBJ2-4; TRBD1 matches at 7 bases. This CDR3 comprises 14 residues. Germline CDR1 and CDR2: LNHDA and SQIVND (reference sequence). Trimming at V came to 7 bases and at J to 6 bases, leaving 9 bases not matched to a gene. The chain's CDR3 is CASTQDRFGNIQYF. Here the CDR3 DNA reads TGTGCCAGTACTCAGGACAGGTTCGGAAACATTCAGTACTTC.

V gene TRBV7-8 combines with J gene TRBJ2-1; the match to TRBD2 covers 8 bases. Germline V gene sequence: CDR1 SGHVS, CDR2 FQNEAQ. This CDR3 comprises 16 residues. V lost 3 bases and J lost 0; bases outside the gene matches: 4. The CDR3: CASSFTSGASYNEQFF. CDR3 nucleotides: TGTGCCAGCAGCTTCACTAGCGGAGCCTCCTACAATGAGCAGTTCTTC.

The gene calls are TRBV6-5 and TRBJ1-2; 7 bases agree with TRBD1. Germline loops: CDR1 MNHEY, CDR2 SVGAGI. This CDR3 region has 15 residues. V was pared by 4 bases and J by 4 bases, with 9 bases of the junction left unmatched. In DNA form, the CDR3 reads TGTGCCAGCAGTTTACAATCGACAGGGAGCTATGGCTACACCTTC. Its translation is CASSLQSTGSYGYTF.

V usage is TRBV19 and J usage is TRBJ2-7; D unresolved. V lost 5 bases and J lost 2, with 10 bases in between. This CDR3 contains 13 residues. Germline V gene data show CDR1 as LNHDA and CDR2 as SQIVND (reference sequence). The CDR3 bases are TGTGCCAGTAGTTTGGGCAGAACCTACGAGCAGTACTTC. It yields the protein CASSLGRTYEQYF.

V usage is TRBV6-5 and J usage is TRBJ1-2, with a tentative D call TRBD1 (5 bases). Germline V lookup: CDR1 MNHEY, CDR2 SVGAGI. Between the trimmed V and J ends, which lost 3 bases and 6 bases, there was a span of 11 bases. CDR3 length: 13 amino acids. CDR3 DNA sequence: TGTGCCAGCAGTTATTGGGGGGGAGATGGCTACACCTTC. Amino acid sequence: CASSYWGGDGYTF.

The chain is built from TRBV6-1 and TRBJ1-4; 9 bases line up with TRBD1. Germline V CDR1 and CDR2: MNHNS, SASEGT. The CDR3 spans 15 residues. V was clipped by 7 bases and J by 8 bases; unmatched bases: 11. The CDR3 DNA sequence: TGTGCCAGCACCCGAACCGGGACAGGGAGGGAAAAACTGTTTTTT. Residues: CASTRTGTGREKLFF.

The CDR3: CAWSVLGQNQPQHF. The CDR3 bases are TGTGCCTGGAGTGTCTTGGGACAGAATCAGCCCCAGCATTTT. The chain has TRBV30 and TRBJ1-5; 7 positions agree with TRBD1. Germline CDR1 and CDR2: GTSNPN and SVGIG (reference sequence). This CDR3 comprises 14 residues. The J segment lost 4 bases and the V segment lost 0 bases, leaving 3 bases of the junction unmatched. The entire variable domain, with the rest obtained from reference TRBV30 and TRBJ1-5, is as follows: SQTIHQWPATLVQPVGSPLSLECTVEGTSNPNLYWYRQAAGRGLQLLFYSVGIGQISSEVPQNLSASRPQDRQFILSSKKLLLSDSGFYLCAWSVLGQNQPQHFGDGTRLSIL.

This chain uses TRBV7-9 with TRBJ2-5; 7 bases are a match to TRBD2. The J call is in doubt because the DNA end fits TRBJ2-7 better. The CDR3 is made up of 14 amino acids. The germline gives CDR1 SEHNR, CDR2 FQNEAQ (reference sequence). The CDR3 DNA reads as TGTGCCAGCAGCTTAGGGGGGACTATCTACGAGCAGTACTTC. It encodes CASSLGGTIYEQYF.

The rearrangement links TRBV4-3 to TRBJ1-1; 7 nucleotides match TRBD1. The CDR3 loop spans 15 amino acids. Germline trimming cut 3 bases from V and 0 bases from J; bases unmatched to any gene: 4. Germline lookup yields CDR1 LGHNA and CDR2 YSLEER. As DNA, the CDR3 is TGCGCCAGCAGCCAGTCGGACAGGATGAACACTGAAGCTTTCTTT. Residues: CASSQSDRMNTEAFF.

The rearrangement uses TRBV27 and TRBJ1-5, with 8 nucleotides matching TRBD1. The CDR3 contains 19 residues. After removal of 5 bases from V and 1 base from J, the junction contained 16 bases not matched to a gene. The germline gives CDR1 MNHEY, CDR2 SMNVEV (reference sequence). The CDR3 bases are TGTGCCAGCAGTCCCCAGGGGGCAGGGGGCCTTGGGAGCAATCAGCCCCAGCATTTT. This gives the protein CASSPQGAGGLGSNQPQHF.

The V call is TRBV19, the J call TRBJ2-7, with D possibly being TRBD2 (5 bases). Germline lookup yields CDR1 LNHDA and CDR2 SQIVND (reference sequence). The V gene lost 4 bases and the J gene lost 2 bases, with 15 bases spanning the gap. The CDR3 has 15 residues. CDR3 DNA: TGTGCCAGTAGTAGACGGGGAGACGAGCCCTACGAGCAGTACTTC. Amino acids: CASSRRGDEPYEQYF.

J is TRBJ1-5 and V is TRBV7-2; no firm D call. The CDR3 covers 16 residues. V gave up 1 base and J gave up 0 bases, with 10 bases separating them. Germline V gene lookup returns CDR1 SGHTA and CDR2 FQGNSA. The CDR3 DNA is TGTGCCAGCAGCTTAGTTGCGGGCGATAGCAATCAGCCCCAGCATTTT. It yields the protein CASSLVAGDSNQPQHF.

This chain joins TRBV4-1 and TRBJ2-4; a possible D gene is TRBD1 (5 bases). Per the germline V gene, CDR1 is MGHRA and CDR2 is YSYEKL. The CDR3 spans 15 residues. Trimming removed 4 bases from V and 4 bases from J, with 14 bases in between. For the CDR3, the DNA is TGCGCCAGCAGCCGCCTTCGGCAGGGTAAAAACATTCAGTACTTC. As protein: CASSRLRQGKNIQYF.

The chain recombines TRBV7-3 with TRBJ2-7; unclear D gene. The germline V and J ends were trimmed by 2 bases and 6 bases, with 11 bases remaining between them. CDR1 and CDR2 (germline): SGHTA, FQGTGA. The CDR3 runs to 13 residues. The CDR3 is CASSLRQEGEQYF. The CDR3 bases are TGTGCCAGCAGCTTACGCCAGGAAGGCGAGCAGTACTTC. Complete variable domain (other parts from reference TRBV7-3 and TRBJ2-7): GAGVSQTPSNKVTEKGKYVELRCDPISGHTALYWYRQSLGQGPEFLIYFQGTGAADDSGLPNDRFFAVRPEGSVSTLKIQRTERGDSAVYLCASSLRQEGEQYFGPGTRLTVT.

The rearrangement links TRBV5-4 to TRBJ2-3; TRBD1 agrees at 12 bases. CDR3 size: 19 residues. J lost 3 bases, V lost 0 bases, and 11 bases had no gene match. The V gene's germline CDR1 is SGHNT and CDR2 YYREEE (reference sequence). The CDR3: CASSLAGTGGLIGTDTQYF. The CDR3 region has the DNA TGTGCCAGCAGCTTGGCCGGGACAGGGGGCTTGATAGGGACAGATACGCAGTATTTT.

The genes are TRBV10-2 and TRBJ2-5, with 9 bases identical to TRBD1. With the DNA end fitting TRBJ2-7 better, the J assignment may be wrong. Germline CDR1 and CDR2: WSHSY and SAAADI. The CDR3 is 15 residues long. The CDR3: CASRHTGGIAYEQYF. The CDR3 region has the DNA TGCGCCAGCAGACATACAGGGGGCATCGCCTACGAGCAGTACTTC.

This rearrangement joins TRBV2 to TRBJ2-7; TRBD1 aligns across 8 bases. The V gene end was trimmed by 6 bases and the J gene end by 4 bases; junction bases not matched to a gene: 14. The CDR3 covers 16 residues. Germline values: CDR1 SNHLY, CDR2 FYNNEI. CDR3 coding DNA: TGTGCCAGCAGGACCAAACGGACAGGGTATTCATACGAGCAGTACTTC. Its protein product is CASRTKRTGYSYEQYF.

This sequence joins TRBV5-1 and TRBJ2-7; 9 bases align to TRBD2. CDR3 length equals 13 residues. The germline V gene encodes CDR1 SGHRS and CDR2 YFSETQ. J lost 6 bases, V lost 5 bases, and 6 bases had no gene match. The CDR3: CASRQREAVEQYF. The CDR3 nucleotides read TGCGCCAGCAGACAGCGGGAGGCTGTCGAGCAGTACTTC.